The clone carrying this T cell receptor (beta chain) showed up just a few times. What it binds is not known. Germline lookup yields CDR1 SGHDT and CDR2 YYEEEE. CDR3 length equals 14 residues. Trimming pared 2 bases from V and 6 bases from J, leaving 12 bases between. This specimen belongs to a study of T cells in Graves' hyperthyroidism and ophthalmopathy. Study-wide results and limits: Onset of ophthalmopathy came a median around 6.2 months after the model predicted it. Most thyroid clonotypes that were expanded above 0.001 also turned up in blood.

Amplification of TCR beta CDR3 regions was performed using RNA transcripts as template. First-round RT-PCR targeting the TCR CDR3 was performed with the HTBI primer set. TCRdb re-called the multiplex PCR reads through MiXCR, storing one row per CDR3 protein. The sample includes a few hundred thousand distinct CDR3 sequences, 14% to 15% seen only once; the top ten take approximately 12%. This sequence joins TRBV5-6 and TRBJ2-1; the D gene is possibly TRBD2 (6 bases). Sequenced input: blood. This sequence was found in a woman between 40 and 50 years old with Graves' hyperthyroidism that later progressed to Graves' ophthalmopathy. The CDR3 reads CASSFGGTPNEQFF. CDR3 nucleotides: TGTGCCAGCAGCTTTGGCGGGACCCCCAATGAGCAGTTCTTC.